The T cell receptor (beta chain) described here comes from a study of cytomegalovirus exposure and HLA in healthy donors. Study information: An earlier analysis identified more than 90 million unique TCR beta sequences in about 200 million T cells. Regarding the study as a whole: In a later analysis, productive TCRs from donors in an Asian-associated ancestry cluster reportedly carried fewer N-insertions than the cohort mean. For TCR beta chains, V- and J-gene trimming was later linked to a missense DCLRE1C variant.

The PCR was carried out with 60 Vbeta primers and 13 Jbeta primers. TCRdb's copy holds only in-frame clones and misses some; the assay was immunoSEQ multiplex PCR. Among under 300,000 clones listed, about nine tenths were seen once. V was shortened by 4 bases and J by 7 bases, with 11 bases between the two germline ends. CDR3 length: 13 residues. Germline V gene sequence: CDR1 KGHSH, CDR2 LQKENI. Worth noting for this clone: The target antigen is unknown.

This clonotype was obtained from a man aged 35-49 years in good health and CMV-seropositive. Material for sequencing was PBMCs. The chain links TRBV18 to TRBJ1-5; D gene uncertain. Here the CDR3 DNA reads TGTGCCAGCTCACAACGGGGAGGCCAGCCCCAGCATTTT. Amino acid sequence: CASSQRGGQPQHF.